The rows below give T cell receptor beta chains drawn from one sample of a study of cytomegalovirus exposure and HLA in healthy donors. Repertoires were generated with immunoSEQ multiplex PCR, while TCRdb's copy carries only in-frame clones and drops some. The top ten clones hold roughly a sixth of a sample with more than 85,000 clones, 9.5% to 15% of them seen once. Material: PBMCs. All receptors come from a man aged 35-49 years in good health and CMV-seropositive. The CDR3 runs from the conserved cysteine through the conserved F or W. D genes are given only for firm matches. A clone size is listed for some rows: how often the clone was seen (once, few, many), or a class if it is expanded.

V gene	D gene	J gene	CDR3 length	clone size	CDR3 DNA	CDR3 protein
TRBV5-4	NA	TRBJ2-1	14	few	TGTGCCACCCGTCCGTCGGGAGTCCACCATGAGCAGTTCTTC	CATRPSGVHHEQFF
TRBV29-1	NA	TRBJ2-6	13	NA	TGCAGCGTTGAGGCCTCTGGGGCCAACGTCCTGACTTTC	CSVEASGANVLTF
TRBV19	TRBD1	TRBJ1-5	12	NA	TGTGCCAGCCGGGACAGGGGGCAGCCCCAGCATTTT	CASRDRGQPQHF
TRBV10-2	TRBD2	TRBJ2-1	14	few	TGCGCCAGCAGTAGGACTAGCGGTTACAATGAGCAGTTCTTC	CASSRTSGYNEQFF
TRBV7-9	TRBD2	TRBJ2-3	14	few	TGTGCCAGCAGCGTCAGCGGGAACACAGATACGCAGTATTTT	CASSVSGNTDTQYF
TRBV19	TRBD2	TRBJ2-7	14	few	TGTGCCAGTAGATCTAGCGGGAGCTCCTACGAGCAGTACTTC	CASRSSGSSYEQYF
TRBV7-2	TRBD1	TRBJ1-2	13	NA	TGTGCCAGCAGCCCCGACAGGGGGGTCGGCTACACCTTC	CASSPDRGVGYTF
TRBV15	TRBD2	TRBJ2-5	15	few	TGTGCCACCAGCACGCGACTAGCGGGAGTAGAGACCCAGTACTTC	CATSTRLAGVETQYF
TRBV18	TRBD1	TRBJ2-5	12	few	TGTGCCAGCTCACCGGACAGGGAGACCCAGTACTTC	CASSPDRETQYF
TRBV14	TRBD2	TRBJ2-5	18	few	TGTGCCAGCAGCCCCAACCTTTTAGTAGCGGGAGTCGGGGAGACCCAGTACTTC	CASSPNLLVAGVGETQYF
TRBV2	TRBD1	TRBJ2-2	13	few	TGTGCCAGCAGGACAGGGGGGACCGGGGAGCTGTTTTTT	CASRTGGTGELFF
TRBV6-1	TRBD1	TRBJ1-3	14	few	TGTGCCAGCAGCAATGACAGGGCTGGAAACACCATATATTTT	CASSNDRAGNTIYF
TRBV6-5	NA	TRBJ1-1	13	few	TGTGCCAGCAGTTCCTTTGGGAGCACTGAAGCTTTCTTT	CASSSFGSTEAFF
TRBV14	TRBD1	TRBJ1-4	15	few	TGTGCCAGCAGCTCGACCGGGACAGATCGTGAAAAACTGTTTTTT	CASSSTGTDREKLFF
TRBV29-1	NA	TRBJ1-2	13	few	TGCAGCGCCCCGGGAGGGGGGAACTATGGCTACACCTTC	CSAPGGGNYGYTF
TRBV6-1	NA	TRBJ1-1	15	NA	TGTGCCAGCAGTGAAGCTGAGGGCCTTGGCACTGAAGCTTTCTTT	CASSEAEGLGTEAFF
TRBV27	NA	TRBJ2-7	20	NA	TGTGCCAGCAGTTTATCGGAGATCTCTGCGAGGGGGATCCCTTTTTACGAGCAGTACTTC	CASSLSEISARGIPFYEQYF
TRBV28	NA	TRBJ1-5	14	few	TGTGCCAGCAGTTCGAGAGTACAGGGTCAGCCCCAGCATTTT	CASSSRVQGQPQHF
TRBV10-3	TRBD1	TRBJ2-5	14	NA	TGTGCCATCAGTATCCAGGGGGCCCAAGAGACCCAGTACTTC	CAISIQGAQETQYF
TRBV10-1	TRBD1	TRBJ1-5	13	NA	TGCGCCAGCAGTGAACAGGGGGACCAGCCCCAGCATTTT	CASSEQGDQPQHF
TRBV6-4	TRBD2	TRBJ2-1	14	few	TGTGCCAGCAGCAGACTAGCGGGAGTGAATGAGCAGTTCTTC	CASSRLAGVNEQFF
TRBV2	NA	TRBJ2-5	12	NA	TGTGCCAGCACACGGGGAGAAGAGACCCAGTACTTC	CASTRGEETQYF
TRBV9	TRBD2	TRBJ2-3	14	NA	TGTGCCAGCAGCGCCGGACTAGACACAGATACGCAGTATTTT	CASSAGLDTDTQYF
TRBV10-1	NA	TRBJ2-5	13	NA	TGCGCCAGCAGTTCCGCAGGGGAAGAGACCCAGTACTTC	CASSSAGEETQYF
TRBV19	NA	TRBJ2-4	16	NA	TGTGCCAGTAGTTTAAATCAGGGAATTTCGCGCTACATTCAGTACTTC	CASSLNQGISRYIQYF
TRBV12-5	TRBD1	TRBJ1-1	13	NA	TGTGCTGGACGACAGGGCATGAACACTGAAGCTTTCTTT	CAGRQGMNTEAFF
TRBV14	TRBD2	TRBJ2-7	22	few	TGTGCCAGCAGCCAAGAAATCCCCCCGGGACTAGCGGGAATCAGTTCATCCTACGAGCAGTACTTC	CASSQEIPPGLAGISSSYEQYF
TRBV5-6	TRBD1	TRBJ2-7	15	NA	TGTGCCAGCAGTTGGACCGGGACAGAAGCCTACGAGCAGTACTTC	CASSWTGTEAYEQYF
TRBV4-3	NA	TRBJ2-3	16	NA	TGCGCCAGCAGCCAAGATCTGGGACTGAATACAGATACGCAGTATTTT	CASSQDLGLNTDTQYF
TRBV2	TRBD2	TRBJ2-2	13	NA	TGTGCCAGCAGGAAACTAGCGGCCGGGGAGCTGTTTTTT	CASRKLAAGELFF
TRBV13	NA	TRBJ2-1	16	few	TGTGCCAGCAGCCCCATCGTAGGGGCTAGATACAATGAGCAGTTCTTC	CASSPIVGARYNEQFF
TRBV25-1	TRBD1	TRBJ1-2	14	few	TGTGCCAGCAGGGACCCGGGACAGGGTGACGGCTACACCTTC	CASRDPGQGDGYTF
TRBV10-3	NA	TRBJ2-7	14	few	TGTGCCATCAGTGAGCCCCTAGGGGTCTACGAGCAGTACTTC	CAISEPLGVYEQYF
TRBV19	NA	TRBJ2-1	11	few	TGTGCCAGTCTCTCCTACAATGAGCAGTTCTTC	CASLSYNEQFF
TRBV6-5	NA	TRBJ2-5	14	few	TGTGCCAGCAGTTACGGGGGCTTGGGGGCGACCCAGTACTTC	CASSYGGLGATQYF
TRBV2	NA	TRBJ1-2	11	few	TGTGCCAGCGGCCGAGGGGGTGGCTACACCTTC	CASGRGGGYTF
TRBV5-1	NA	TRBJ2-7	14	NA	TGCGCCAGCAGCTTGGGAGGGGGGGACTACGAGCAGTACTTC	CASSLGGGDYEQYF
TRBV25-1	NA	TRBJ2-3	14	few	TGTGCCAGCAGTGATAGAGGCGTCACAGATACGCAGTATTTT	CASSDRGVTDTQYF
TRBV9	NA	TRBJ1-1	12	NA	TGTGCCAGCAGCGGGGCAGGGTATATGGCTTTCTTT	CASSGAGYMAFF
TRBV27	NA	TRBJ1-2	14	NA	TGTGCCAGCAGTTCCCCGGGACTCCGAGGGGGCTACACCTTC	CASSSPGLRGGYTF
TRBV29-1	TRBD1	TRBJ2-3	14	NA	TGCAGCTCCAGGGGGATCTCTAGCACAGATACGCAGTATTTT	CSSRGISSTDTQYF
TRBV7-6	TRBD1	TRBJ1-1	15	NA	TGTGCCAGCAGCTTAGGGACAGGGGTGGGCACTGAAGCTTTCTTT	CASSLGTGVGTEAFF
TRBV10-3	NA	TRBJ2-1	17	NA	TGTGCCATCAGTGAGTCGGCGGCGCTTTACTCCTACAATGAGCAGTTCTTC	CAISESAALYSYNEQFF
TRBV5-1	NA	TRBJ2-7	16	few	TGCGCCAGCAGCTTGGGTCGTTCCGGGAGTTCCTACGAGCAGTACTTC	CASSLGRSGSSYEQYF
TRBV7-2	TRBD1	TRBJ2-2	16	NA	TGTGCCAGCAGCACTCGACAGGGGTCGAACACCGGGGAGCTGTTTTTT	CASSTRQGSNTGELFF
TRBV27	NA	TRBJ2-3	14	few	TGTGCCAGCAGTCTGCGGACAAGCACAGATACGCAGTATTTT	CASSLRTSTDTQYF
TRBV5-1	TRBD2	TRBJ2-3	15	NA	TGCGCCAGCAGCCCACTGACTAGCGGCACAGATACGCAGTATTTT	CASSPLTSGTDTQYF
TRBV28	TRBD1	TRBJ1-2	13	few	TGTGCCAGCACCTCCAGGGGGTTTTACGGCTACACCTTC	CASTSRGFYGYTF
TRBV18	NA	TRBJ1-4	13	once	TGTGCCAGTTCACCACCGGGATACGGGGAACTGTTTTTT	CASSPPGYGELFF
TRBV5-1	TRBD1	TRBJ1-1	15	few	TGCGCCAGCAGCTTGAATGTAGGACAGGGAAATGAAGCTTTCTTT	CASSLNVGQGNEAFF
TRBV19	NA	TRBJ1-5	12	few	TGTGCCAGTTCTGAGGGCGCTCAGCCCCAGCATTTT	CASSEGAQPQHF
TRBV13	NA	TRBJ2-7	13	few	TGTGCCAGCAGCTTGGCGGCAACCTACGAGCAGTACTTC	CASSLAATYEQYF
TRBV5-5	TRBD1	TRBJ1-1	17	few	TGTGCCAGCAGCTTGCCGGGACAGGGTTTTATCCCGCCTGAAGCTTTCTTT	CASSLPGQGFIPPEAFF
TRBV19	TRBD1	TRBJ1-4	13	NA	TGTGCCACCAGGGACAGGACTAATGAAAAACTGTTTTTT	CATRDRTNEKLFF
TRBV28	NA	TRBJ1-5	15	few	TGTGCCAGCAGTTTAGTACAGGGAGGCAATCAGCCCCAGCATTTT	CASSLVQGGNQPQHF
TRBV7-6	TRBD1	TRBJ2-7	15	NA	TGTGCCAGCAGCAAAACAGGGGCCGTCTCCTACGAGCAGTACTTC	CASSKTGAVSYEQYF
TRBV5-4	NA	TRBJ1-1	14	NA	TGTGCCAGCAGCTTGGGTGCCAGGAACACTGAAGCTTTCTTT	CASSLGARNTEAFF
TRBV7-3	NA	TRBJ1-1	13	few	TGTGCCAGCAGCGATCAGGGGAACACTGAAGCTTTCTTT	CASSDQGNTEAFF
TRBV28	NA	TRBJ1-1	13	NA	TGTGCCAGCAGTCCCCCACAAAACACTGAAGCTTTCTTT	CASSPPQNTEAFF